The 18 T cell receptor beta chains below all came from one sample that was sequenced in a study of blood T cell repertoires in COVID-19. Profiling relied on immunoSEQ multiplex PCR, and the TCRdb table lists in-frame clones only, not all of them. The sample shows about 230,000 clones, approximately 80% of them seen only once. The sample taken for sequencing was peripheral blood. These receptor sequences come from a woman between 50 and 59 years old with acute or convalescent COVID-19.

This sequence joins TRBV6-1 and TRBJ2-7, with 7 bases matching TRBD1. The CDR3 loop spans 16 amino acids. V was clipped by 2 bases and J by 3 bases; unmatched bases: 10. In germline, CDR1 is MNHNS, CDR2 SASEGT. CDR3 coding DNA: TGTGCCAGCAGTGAATTGTCTCTCGGGACAGACTACGAGCAGTACTTC. It encodes CASSELSLGTDYEQYF.

The gene calls are TRBV15 and TRBJ1-1; 9 bases are a match to TRBD1. Germline CDR1 and CDR2: LNHNV and YYDKDF (reference sequence). The CDR3 is 14 residues long. The trim removed 5 bases at V and 3 bases at J, leaving 4 bases unmatched. The CDR3 region has the DNA TGTGCCACCAGCGGGGGACAGGGTTACACTGAAGCTTTCTTT. Translation: CATSGGQGYTEAFF. The whole variable domain, remainder taken from reference TRBV15 and TRBJ1-1, is DAMVIQNPRYQVTQFGKPVTLSCSQTLNHNVMYWYQQKSSQAPKLLFHYYDKDFNNEADTPDNFQSRRPNTSFCFLDIRSPGLGDTAMYLCATSGGQGYTEAFFGQGTRLTVV.

This clone was counted once. Here the CDR3 DNA reads TGTGCCAGCTCACGGGCGGGAGAATACATTCAGTACTTC. Its translation is CASSRAGEYIQYF. V and J are TRBV18 and TRBJ2-4, with 7 bases fitting TRBD2. Germline values: CDR1 KGHSH, CDR2 LQKENI. The CDR3 totals 13 residues. With V trimmed by 4 bases and J by 8 bases, 5 bases remained unmatched.

The rearrangement uses TRBV19 and TRBJ1-1, with D perhaps TRBD1 (6 bases). With 11 bases removed from V and 0 bases from J, the gap between germline ends came to 19 bases. The CDR3 consists of 15 residues. Per the germline V gene, CDR1 is LNHDA and CDR2 is SQIVND (reference sequence). CDR3 region: CASYHRDTMNTEAFF. CDR3 nucleotide sequence: TGTGCCTCATATCACCGGGACACCATGAACACTGAAGCTTTCTTT.

This clone has only a few counts. The chain employs TRBV6-5 and TRBJ1-4, with D unclear. The germline CDR1 and CDR2 sequences are MNHEY and SVGAGI. The CDR3 runs 13 residues. Trimming left V 6 bases short and J 2 bases short, with 7 bases between. As DNA, the CDR3 is TGTGCCAGCAGGAAACAGACTAATGAAAAACTGTTTTTT. It yields the protein CASRKQTNEKLFF.

V is TRBV2 and J is TRBJ1-5; maybe TRBD1 (6 bases). CDR3 length: 14 amino acids. Per germline, CDR1 SNHLY and CDR2 FYNNEI. The germline V and J ends were trimmed by 3 bases and 7 bases, with 13 bases remaining between them. The CDR3 region has the DNA TGTGCCAGCAGTGATCAGGGGTTTGAACAGCCCCAGCATTTT. Translation gives CASSDQGFEQPQHF.

V is TRBV7-3 and J is TRBJ2-1; D is unresolved. This CDR3 spans 14 amino acids. Trimming removed 0 bases from V and 6 bases from J, with 9 bases in between. From germline, CDR1 is SGHTA and CDR2 FQGTGA. DNA of the CDR3: TGTGCCAGCAGCTTAACGAGTTCTAGCAATGAGCAGTTCTTC. Protein product: CASSLTSSSNEQFF. The variable domain in full, completed from reference TRBV7-3 and TRBJ2-1, reads GAGVSQTPSNKVTEKGKYVELRCDPISGHTALYWYRQSLGQGPEFLIYFQGTGAADDSGLPNDRFFAVRPEGSVSTLKIQRTERGDSAVYLCASSLTSSSNEQFFGPGTRLTVL.

V gene TRBV5-5 combines with J gene TRBJ2-1; a weak D match, TRBD2 (6 bases). Germline values: CDR1 SGHKS, CDR2 YYEKEE (reference sequence). The CDR3 sequence is 14 residues long. Trimming pared 4 bases from V and 0 bases from J, leaving 8 bases between. CDR3 region: CASSISGSYNEQFF. CDR3 nucleotides: TGTGCCAGCAGCATTAGCGGCTCCTACAATGAGCAGTTCTTC.

V usage is TRBV20-1 and J usage is TRBJ1-4; possibly TRBD1 for D (6 bases). Trimming left V 3 bases short and J 0 bases short, with 20 bases between. The CDR3 loop spans 18 amino acids. The germline V gene encodes CDR1 DFQATT and CDR2 SNEGSKA (reference sequence). The CDR3 nucleotides are TGCAGTGCTAGTGGCCACGGAAGGGGGTTTGCAACTAATGAAAAACTGTTTTTT. It specifies CSASGHGRGFATNEKLFF.

This clone was seen only once. This chain links TRBV11-2 with TRBJ2-2; 7 bases fit TRBD1. CDR3 size: 17 residues. V dropped 3 bases and J dropped 2; count of bases not matched to a gene: 9. Germline CDR1 and CDR2: SGHAT and FQNNGV. The CDR3 coding sequence is TGTGCCAGCAGCTTGCCCCTGGGACAGATTAACACCGGGGAGCTGTTTTTT. This sequence encodes CASSLPLGQINTGELFF.

This clone was observed a few times. The gene calls are TRBV5-6 and TRBJ1-3; 7 bases map to TRBD1. Per the germline V gene, CDR1 is SGHDT and CDR2 is YYEEEE. With V trimmed by 4 bases and J by 4 bases, 5 bases remained unmatched. This CDR3 has 14 residues. CDR3 sequence reads: CASSRTGAGNTIYF. The CDR3 DNA reads TGTGCCAGCAGCCGTACAGGGGCCGGAAACACCATATATTTT. The variable domain in full, completed from reference TRBV5-6 and TRBJ1-3, reads DAGVTQSPTHLIKTRGQQVTLRCSPKSGHDTVSWYQQALGQGPQFIFQYYEEEERQRGNFPDRFSGHQFPNYSSELNVNALLLGDSALYLCASSRTGAGNTIYFGEGSWLTVV.

The J gene is TRBJ1-5, the V gene TRBV7-6; 8 nucleotides agree with TRBD1. J was trimmed by 1 base and V by 5 bases; bases with no gene match: 4. Looked up from germline, CDR1 is SGHVS and CDR2 is FNYEAQ. This CDR3 region has 15 residues. The CDR3 sequence is CASSPTGGSNQPQHF. CDR3 coding DNA: TGTGCCAGCAGCCCAACAGGGGGGAGCAATCAGCCCCAGCATTTT.

The V and J genes are TRBV3-1 (or the pseudogene TRBV3-2) and TRBJ2-5, with 11 nucleotides matching TRBD2. The CDR3 spans 16 residues. Germline V lookup: CDR1 LGHDT, CDR2 YNNKEL (reference sequence). V lost 4 bases and J lost 1; bases outside the gene matches: 5. DNA of the CDR3: TGTGCCAGCAGCCGAGGGACTAGCGGACTCCAAGAGACCCAGTACTTC. Its protein product is CASSRGTSGLQETQYF.

The chain recombines TRBV3-1 (or the pseudogene TRBV3-2) with TRBJ2-3; 11 bases fit TRBD2. The CDR3 totals 14 residues. Trimming took 11 bases from V and 6 from J; bases not matched to a gene: 10. Germline CDR1 and CDR2: LGHDT and YNNKEL (reference sequence). The CDR3 region has the DNA TGTGCCGTCCGGACTAGCGGGCGGGAGGATACGCAGTATTTT. Protein product: CAVRTSGREDTQYF.

This sequence joins TRBV7-6 and TRBJ2-7; D is unresolved. Per the germline V gene, CDR1 is SGHVS and CDR2 is FNYEAQ. V was shortened by 4 bases and J by 0 bases, with 7 bases between the two germline ends. This CDR3 spans 13 amino acids. This CDR3 is CASSSGTSYEQYF. The CDR3 region has the DNA TGTGCCAGCAGCTCAGGAACCTCCTACGAGCAGTACTTC.

The V call is TRBV5-1, the J call TRBJ2-3; 10 positions agree with TRBD1. V was pared by 4 bases and J by 6 bases, with 5 bases of the junction left unmatched. The CDR3 has 14 amino acids. Germline V gene lookup returns CDR1 SGHRS and CDR2 YFSETQ. CDR3 loop: CASSPDRGKDTQYF. The CDR3 DNA reads TGCGCCAGCAGCCCGGACAGGGGGAAGGATACGCAGTATTTT.

The CDR3 loop reads CASSSGLGTEAFF. The CDR3 DNA follows: TGTGCCAGCAGTTCAGGGTTGGGCACTGAAGCTTTCTTT. The V gene is TRBV5-6, the J gene TRBJ1-1; a weak D match, TRBD1 (5 bases). CDR1 and CDR2 from the germline V gene are SGHDT and YYEEEE. This CDR3 spans 13 amino acids. Trimming stripped 5 bases from V and 4 bases from J, with 12 bases between.

This chain joins TRBV30 and TRBJ1-4; 9 bases map to TRBD1. V was pared by 5 bases and J by 7 bases, with 11 bases of the junction left unmatched. The CDR3 is made up of 15 amino acids. The germline V gene has CDR1 GTSNPN and CDR2 SVGIG (reference sequence). The CDR3 DNA follows: TGTGCCTGGGCCCGGGACAGGGCATCGGGTGAAAAACTGTTTTTT. Protein product: CAWARDRASGEKLFF. The whole variable domain, remainder taken from reference TRBV30 and TRBJ1-4, is SQTIHQWPATLVQPVGSPLSLECTVEGTSNPNLYWYRQAAGRGLQLLFYSVGIGQISSEVPQNLSASRPQDRQFILSSKKLLLSDSGFYLCAWARDRASGEKLFFGSGTQLSVL.